Each of the 21 T cell receptor beta chains below was sequenced from the same sample in a study of long-term antiretroviral therapy in people with HIV. Run at survey level, the immunoSEQ assay was version v3.0. Here immunoSEQ multiplex PCR was the method, and the copy in TCRdb shows in-frame clones only, minus some. The sample includes some 43,000 clones, around nine tenths of them seen just once. The input for sequencing was unsorted PBMCs, taken 0.1 years before starting antiretroviral therapy. The receptor source for this set is a woman between 45 and 65 years old with HIV.

CDR3: CASSLLQQNTEAFF. The CDR3 DNA follows: TGCGCCAGCAGCTTGTTACAGCAGAACACTGAAGCTTTCTTT. The chain recombines TRBV5-1 with TRBJ1-1; D is unresolved. The germline V and J ends were trimmed by 1 base and 1 base, with 8 bases remaining between them. This CDR3 contains 14 residues. The germline V gene encodes CDR1 SGHRS and CDR2 YFSETQ. Full variable domain (remainder filled in from reference TRBV5-1 and TRBJ1-1): KAGVTQTPRYLIKTRGQQVTLSCSPISGHRSVSWYQQTPGQGLQFLFEYFSETQRNKGNFPGRFSGRQFSNSRSEMNVSTLELGDSALYLCASSLLQQNTEAFFGQGTRLTVV.

The chain employs TRBV2 and TRBJ1-5, with D maybe TRBD1 (6 bases). CDR1 and CDR2 (germline): SNHLY, FYNNEI. This CDR3 is 13 amino acids long. Deletions cut 4 bases from V and 7 bases from J, with 11 bases between. The CDR3 protein is CASSGGGRQPQHF. Written as DNA, the CDR3 is TGTGCCAGCAGTGGAGGGGGGCGGCAGCCCCAGCATTTT.

The chain couples TRBV19 to TRBJ1-5; possible D gene TRBD1, 5 bases. This CDR3 has 15 residues. Per the germline V gene, CDR1 is LNHDA and CDR2 is SQIVND (reference sequence). Trimming took 3 bases from V and 5 from J, leaving 14 bases between them. CDR3 amino acids: CASSILGRVDQPQHF. The CDR3 DNA reads as TGTGCCAGTAGTATTTTGGGCAGGGTCGATCAGCCCCAGCATTTT.

In nucleotides, the CDR3 is TGTGCCAGCGGACGACTAGCGGGGGGGAGGGATACGCAGTATTTT. Residues: CASGRLAGGRDTQYF. This chain links TRBV11-2 with TRBJ2-3; TRBD2 agrees at 14 bases. The V gene end was trimmed by 8 bases and the J gene end by 6 bases; junction bases not matched to a gene: 7. Germline V gene lookup returns CDR1 SGHAT and CDR2 FQNNGV. This CDR3 has 15 amino acids.

This chain joins TRBV6-6 and TRBJ2-7; D remains ambiguous. CDR3 length equals 13 residues. CDR1 and CDR2 from the germline V gene are MNHNY and SVGAGI (reference sequence). The V end lost 2 bases, the J end lost 2 bases, and 7 bases lay between the germline ends. The CDR3 DNA reads TGTGCCAGCAGTTACGCGGCAGCCTACGAGCAGTACTTC. Its translation: CASSYAAAYEQYF.

V usage is TRBV5-4 and J usage is TRBJ1-1; 10 bases match TRBD1. From germline, CDR1 is SGHNT and CDR2 YYREEE (reference sequence). V shed 1 base, J shed 3 bases, and the junction held 9 bases outside the gene matches. The CDR3 extends over 17 amino acids. CDR3 nucleotide sequence: TGTGCCAGCAGCTTGCCACTGCGACAGGGGGCAGACACTGAAGCTTTCTTT. Translation: CASSLPLRQGADTEAFF.

The genes are TRBV11-2 and TRBJ1-3, with D perhaps matching TRBD1 (5 bases). The V gene lost 5 bases and the J gene lost 10 bases, with 15 bases spanning the gap. CDR1 and CDR2 (germline): SGHAT, FQNNGV. The CDR3 runs 13 residues. The CDR3 reads CASSRERGGTIYF. The CDR3 nucleotides are TGTGCCAGCAGCCGCGAGAGGGGAGGGACCATATATTTT.

The J gene is TRBJ2-1, the V gene TRBV5-4, with 12 bases aligning to TRBD2. J was trimmed by 3 bases and V by 3 bases; bases with no gene match: 4. The germline CDR1 and CDR2 sequences are SGHNT and YYREEE (reference sequence). The CDR3 is made up of 16 amino acids. The CDR3 DNA follows: TGTGCCAGCAGCTCTGGACTAGCGGGGAACTACAATGAGCAGTTCTTC. Translation gives CASSSGLAGNYNEQFF.

This chain joins TRBV21-1 and TRBJ2-3; the DNA was not used to check the table's D call, TRBD1. TRBV21-1 is described as a pseudogene. This CDR3 contains 15 residues. The chain's CDR3 is CASSKGGQGSDTQYF. CDR3 coding DNA: TGTGCCAGCAGCAAAGGAGGACAGGGCTCAGATACGCAGTATTTT.

The chain recombines TRBV5-1 with TRBJ1-4; 9 bases agree with TRBD1. Germline V gene data show CDR1 as SGHRS and CDR2 as YFSETQ. CDR3 length equals 14 residues. After removal of 5 bases from V and 5 bases from J, the junction contained 4 bases not matched to a gene. CDR3 amino acids: CASRSGTGNEKLFF. The CDR3 bases are TGCGCCAGCAGGTCCGGGACAGGGAATGAAAAACTGTTTTTT.

This clone was observed a few times. This rearrangement joins TRBV19 to TRBJ1-6, with unresolved D. The germline V and J ends were trimmed by 1 base and 8 bases, with 6 bases remaining between them. Germline loops: CDR1 LNHDA, CDR2 SQIVND (reference sequence). The CDR3 contains 13 residues. The CDR3 sequence: CASSIVEDSPLHF. The CDR3 nucleotides are TGTGCCAGTAGTATAGTTGAGGATTCACCCCTCCACTTT. Filled out from reference TRBV19 and TRBJ1-6, the complete variable domain reads DGGITQSPKYLFRKEGQNVTLSCEQNLNHDAMYWYRQDPGQGLRLIYYSQIVNDFQKGDIAEGYSVSREKKESFPLTVTSAQKNPTAFYLCASSIVEDSPLHFGNGTRLTVT.

This chain connects TRBV4-1 to TRBJ2-7, with 7 nucleotides matching TRBD1. This CDR3 region has 13 residues. CDR1 is MGHRA, CDR2 YSYEKL, per germline. V lost 0 bases and J lost 9; bases outside the gene matches: 5. Here the CDR3 DNA reads TGCGCCAGCAGCCAAGATCAGGGGGACGGGCAGTACTTC. Residues: CASSQDQGDGQYF.

Only one count was recorded for this clone. V usage is TRBV11-2 and J usage is TRBJ2-2; 10 positions match TRBD1. Germline-derived CDR1 and CDR2 are SGHAT and FQNNGV. The CDR3 sequence is 16 residues long. Trimming cost V 1 base and J 4 bases; bases outside gene matches: 3. CDR3 sequence (DNA): TGTGCCAGCAGCTTAGGGGGACAGGGGAGCACCGGGGAGCTGTTTTTT. Translation: CASSLGGQGSTGELFF.

V is TRBV7-8 and J is TRBJ1-4, with 8 bases matching TRBD1. CDR3 length: 15 amino acids. Germline V gives CDR1 SGHVS, CDR2 FQNEAQ. V lost 5 bases to trimming and J lost 5 bases; unmatched junction nucleotides: 7. In DNA, the CDR3 is TGTGCCAGCAGCCCCGAGACAGGGGCAAATGAAAAACTGTTTTTT. Protein sequence: CASSPETGANEKLFF.

This chain connects TRBV7-2 to TRBJ2-5; 11 positions agree with TRBD2. Germline CDR1 reads SGHTA; CDR2 reads FQGNSA. The length of the CDR3 is 19 residues. J lost 1 base, V lost 1 base, and 11 bases had no gene match. CDR3 sequence (DNA): TGTGCCAGCAGCTTAGAGACCAGGGCTCTAGCGGGGGGCCAAGAGACCCAGTACTTC. It encodes CASSLETRALAGGQETQYF.

The J gene is TRBJ2-3, the V gene TRBV5-1, with D unclear. V lost 1 base and J lost 1, with 4 bases in between. CDR3 length: 13 amino acids. Germline V CDR1 and CDR2: SGHRS, YFSETQ. CDR3 nucleotide sequence: TGCGCCAGCAGCTTGCAGGGCACAGATACGCAGTATTTT. Protein: CASSLQGTDTQYF.

The CDR3 region has the DNA TGTGCCAGCAGCCAATTAAAGAACACTGAAGCTTTCTTT. This gives the protein CASSQLKNTEAFF. The chain is built from TRBV16 and TRBJ1-1; D remains ambiguous. This CDR3 region has 13 residues. CDR1 is KGHSY, CDR2 FQNENV, per germline. Trimming shortened V by 1 base and J by 1 base, and 4 bases separated the two germline ends.

The chain combines TRBV6-1 with TRBJ2-7; 10 nucleotides line up with TRBD1. Trimming took 0 bases from V and 3 from J; bases not matched to a gene: 5. The CDR3 totals 16 residues. Germline V gene data show CDR1 as MNHNS and CDR2 as SASEGT. The CDR3 here is CASSEAGQGIIYEQYF. CDR3 coding DNA: TGTGCCAGCAGTGAAGCGGGACAGGGGATTATCTACGAGCAGTACTTC.

This clone occurred a few times. The chain recombines TRBV15 with TRBJ1-5; possibly TRBD1 for D (5 bases). Trimming left V 3 bases short and J 4 bases short, with 13 bases between. The CDR3 loop spans 15 amino acids. Germline V lookup: CDR1 LNHNV, CDR2 YYDKDF (reference sequence). CDR3 coding DNA: TGTGCCACCAGCAGGGACCTCCGGGGGAATCAGCCCCAGCATTTT. This encodes CATSRDLRGNQPQHF.

This sequence joins TRBV18 and TRBJ2-7; TRBD1 agrees at 9 bases. This CDR3 is 14 amino acids long. Germline V gene sequence: CDR1 KGHSH, CDR2 LQKENI. V shed 5 bases, J shed 5 bases, and the junction held 7 bases outside the gene matches. CDR3 DNA: TGTGCCAGCTCAACGAAACAGGGGGCGCACGAGCAGTACTTC. Protein: CASSTKQGAHEQYF.

The DNA for the CDR3 is TGCGCCAGCAGCCTCGGTAGAGGGTATGGCTACACCTTC. Protein: CASSLGRGYGYTF. This chain connects TRBV4-1 to TRBJ1-2, with no clear D. CDR1 and CDR2 (germline): MGHRA, YSYEKL. V lost 4 bases, J lost 5 bases, and 11 bases lay in between. The CDR3 loop spans 13 amino acids.